This TCR beta chain was identified during a study of T-cell reconstitution after alpha-beta-depleted transplantation in children. Study outcomes and limitations: The main origin of T-cell counts and diversity one year after transplant was newly produced T cells. Reportedly, only several hundred clones from non-depleted graft cells drove alpha-beta T-cell counts at about two months.

Worth noting for this clonotype: Its antigen remains unknown.

V was pared by 0 bases and J by 7 bases, with 9 bases between. The CDR3 loop spans 13 amino acids. TCRbeta library construction was performed incorporating unique molecular identifiers. TCRdb re-analysed the PCR reads in MiXCR, keeping a single row per CDR3 protein. Altogether about 110,000 distinct CDR3 sequences are present, about 6.5% being singletons, with the ten largest covering roughly 23%. This sequence was found in a male patient aged 2-15 years who had a stem cell transplant for acute lymphoblastic leukemia, so the T cells may come from the graft donor. Sequenced here: PBMCs, mostly from graft donor cells, sampled 360 days after TCRalphabeta/CD19-depleted stem cell transplant. The rearrangement links TRBV6-7 to TRBJ1-1; D may be TRBD1 (6 bases). TRBV6-7 is marked as an open reading frame, function uncertain. The CDR3 DNA is TGTGCCAGCAGTTACTCAGGACAGCTTGAAGCTTTCTTT. This codes for CASSYSGQLEAFF.